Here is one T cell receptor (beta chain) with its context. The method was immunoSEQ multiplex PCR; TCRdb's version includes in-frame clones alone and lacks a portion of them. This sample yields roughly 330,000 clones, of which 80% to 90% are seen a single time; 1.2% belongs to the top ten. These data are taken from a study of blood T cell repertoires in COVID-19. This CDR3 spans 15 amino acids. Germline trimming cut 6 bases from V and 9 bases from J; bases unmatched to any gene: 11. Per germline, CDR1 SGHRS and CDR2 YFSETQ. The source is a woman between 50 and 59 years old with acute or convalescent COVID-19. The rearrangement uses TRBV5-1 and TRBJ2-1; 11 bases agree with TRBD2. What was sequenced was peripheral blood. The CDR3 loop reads CASTLIAGGQGEQFF. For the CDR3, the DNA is TGCGCCAGCACCCTCATAGCGGGGGGGCAGGGTGAGCAGTTCTTC.